The clone carrying this T cell receptor beta chain was detected ten times or more. The antigen remains undetermined. Libraries of TCR beta came from quantitative 5'-RACE with molecular barcodes. TCRdb reprocessed the 5' RACE reads with MiXCR, giving one entry per CDR3 protein. This repertoire shows 150,000 to 200,000 distinct CDR3 sequences, more than 10% found once; its top ten account for about 17%. This sample was taken from a study of CD8 T cells in ankylosing spondylitis. Findings and caveats of the study: Before this, some motif variants had been reported in reactive arthritis synovial fluid and blood. Enrichment of disease-linked clones was reportedly significant in matched ankylosing spondylitis synovial fluid.

The sequenced sample consisted of blood, either unsorted or a sorted T cell fraction (not recorded which). The sequence was collected from a male donor with ankylosing spondylitis or in good health (not recorded which).

The CDR3 nucleotides read TGTGCCAGCAGCCACGGATCCGGACTAGATCCAGATACGCAGTATTTT. Translating gives CASSHGSGLDPDTQYF. J is TRBJ2-3 and V is TRBV4-2; 7 bases line up with TRBD2. There are 16 residues in the CDR3. Looked up from germline, CDR1 is LGHNA and CDR2 is YNFKEQ. V shed 3 bases and J 4 bases; nucleotides not matched to a gene: 10.